The 28 T cell receptor beta chains presented below share a single source sample, sequenced in a study of blood T cell repertoires in COVID-19. Sequencing used immunoSEQ multiplex PCR; TCRdb keeps in-frame clones, though not all of them. The top ten hold 13% of the sample, which has around 95,000 clones, more than 75% seen once. Sequences were obtained from peripheral blood. All receptors come from a human donor in a cohort sampled during active COVID-19.

This chain joins TRBV30 and TRBJ1-2; TRBD1 matches at 12 bases. V gave up 2 bases and J gave up 8 bases; unmatched junction bases: 9. CDR1 and CDR2 (germline): GTSNPN, SVGIG (reference sequence). The CDR3 runs 15 residues. The CDR3 loop reads CAWSFSGTGGAGYTF. The CDR3 nucleotides are TGTGCCTGGAGTTTCTCCGGGACAGGGGGCGCCGGCTACACCTTC.

The CDR3 coding sequence is TGTGCCTCCCAGTGGGGACGCGGGAGCCCAAATGAGCAGTTCTTC. It codes for CASQWGRGSPNEQFF. The chain employs TRBV2 and TRBJ2-1; 7 positions agree with TRBD2. V gave up 11 bases and J gave up 7 bases; unmatched junction bases: 17. Germline CDR1 and CDR2: SNHLY and FYNNEI. This CDR3 is 15 amino acids long.

V is TRBV6-6 and J is TRBJ1-6; 8 nucleotides match TRBD1. Per the germline V gene, CDR1 is MNHNY and CDR2 is SVGAGI (reference sequence). The V and J ends lost 6 bases and 8 bases, in that order; junction bases with no gene match: 9. CDR3 size: 15 residues. The CDR3 DNA reads as TGTGCCAGCAGCTACGGACAGGGACGTGATTCACCCCTCCACTTT. Protein sequence: CASSYGQGRDSPLHF.

The chain has TRBV4-1 and TRBJ2-2; possible D gene TRBD2, 7 bases. Germline V lookup: CDR1 MGHRA, CDR2 YSYEKL. The length of the CDR3 is 16 residues. V lost 4 bases to trimming and J lost 5 bases, with 17 bases between them. The CDR3 bases are TGCGCCAGCAGCCCAAGGGAGGGGGAGAAAACCGGGGAGCTGTTTTTT. Encoded protein: CASSPREGEKTGELFF.

The chain has TRBV14 and TRBJ1-6, with 9 bases matching TRBD1. Germline V gives CDR1 SGHDN, CDR2 FVKESK. Trimming cost V 5 bases and J 9 bases; bases outside gene matches: 5. The CDR3 sequence is 14 residues long. The CDR3 reads CASSETGGGSPLHF. The CDR3 DNA reads TGTGCCAGCAGCGAAACAGGGGGCGGTTCACCCCTCCACTTT.

This clone has only a few counts. The rearrangement uses TRBV4-3 and TRBJ1-2; perhaps TRBD1 as D (5 bases). Trimming pared 4 bases from V and 0 bases from J, leaving 12 bases between. CDR3 length: 15 amino acids. CDR1 and CDR2 (germline): LGHNA, YSLEER. The chain's CDR3 is CASSPLDTANYGYTF. The CDR3, as DNA: TGCGCCAGCAGCCCCTTGGACACTGCTAACTATGGCTACACCTTC.

The chain joins TRBV25-1 to TRBJ1-5; TRBD1 agrees at 7 bases. The CDR3 totals 14 residues. Germline V CDR1 and CDR2: MGHDK, SYGVNS. V was clipped by 3 bases and J by 7 bases; unmatched bases: 6. The CDR3 DNA reads as TGTGCCAGCAGTGATGGGCCAGGGGGACAGCCCCAGCATTTT. Residues: CASSDGPGGQPQHF. Complete variable domain (other parts from reference TRBV25-1 and TRBJ1-5): EADIYQTPRYLVIGTGKKITLECSQTMGHDKMYWYQQDPGMELHLIHYSYGVNSTEKGDLSSESTVSRIRTEHFPLTLESARPSHTSQYLCASSDGPGGQPQHFGDGTRLSIL.

In DNA, the CDR3 is TGTGCCAGTAGTAAGGGACAGGGAGGAACGTCCTACGAGCAGTACTTC. As protein: CASSKGQGGTSYEQYF. V gene TRBV19 combines with J gene TRBJ2-7, with 9 bases fitting TRBD1. V gave up 4 bases and J gave up 1 base; unmatched junction bases: 8. The CDR3 has 16 residues. Germline CDR1 and CDR2: LNHDA and SQIVND (reference sequence).

The chain joins TRBV19 to TRBJ2-3; D not resolved. The V gene lost 1 base and the J gene lost 0 bases, with 5 bases spanning the gap. Germline loops: CDR1 LNHDA, CDR2 SQIVND (reference sequence). This CDR3 comprises 14 residues. The CDR3 reads CASSIGRSTDTQYF. In nucleotides, the CDR3 is TGTGCCAGTAGTATAGGTCGTAGCACAGATACGCAGTATTTT. The full variable domain, in which reference TRBV19 and TRBJ2-3 provide the parts outside the CDR3, is DGGITQSPKYLFRKEGQNVTLSCEQNLNHDAMYWYRQDPGQGLRLIYYSQIVNDFQKGDIAEGYSVSREKKESFPLTVTSAQKNPTAFYLCASSIGRSTDTQYFGPGTRLTVL.

This chain connects TRBV18 to TRBJ1-2, with D unclear. The CDR3 is made up of 12 amino acids. Germline lookup yields CDR1 KGHSH and CDR2 LQKENI. The V end was cut by 3 bases, the J end by 8 bases, with 10 bases between. In nucleotides, the CDR3 is TGTGCCAGCTCACCCGACGGGGTCGGCTACACCTTC. Amino acid sequence: CASSPDGVGYTF.

This chain uses TRBV2 with TRBJ1-6; 9 positions agree with TRBD1. CDR3 length: 13 amino acids. Looked up from germline, CDR1 is SNHLY and CDR2 is FYNNEI. Losses at the gene ends were 6 bases for V and 6 bases for J; bases not matched to a gene: 0. For the CDR3, the DNA is TGTGCCAGCAGGGACAGGGGTAATTCACCCCTCCACTTT. Protein: CASRDRGNSPLHF.

The chain combines TRBV4-3 with TRBJ2-1; TRBD2 matches at 11 bases. The CDR3 is made up of 15 amino acids. The germline V gene has CDR1 LGHNA and CDR2 YSLEER. Trimming at V came to 1 base and at J to 7 bases, leaving 3 bases not matched to a gene. CDR3 sequence (DNA): TGCGCCAGCAGCCAAGTAGCGGGGGGGGTGAATGAGCAGTTCTTC. This codes for CASSQVAGGVNEQFF.

The chain couples TRBV6-6 to TRBJ1-1, with D perhaps TRBD1 (5 bases). Per germline, CDR1 MNHNY and CDR2 SVGAGI (reference sequence). The CDR3 totals 13 residues. V gave up 6 bases and J gave up 7 bases, with 15 bases separating them. In DNA, the CDR3 is TGTGCCAGCAGAGGGACTTTCCCTAATGAAGCTTTCTTT. As protein: CASRGTFPNEAFF.

The chain has TRBV15 and TRBJ2-7; D not resolved. Between the trimmed V and J ends, which lost 5 bases and 2 bases, there was a span of 7 bases. The length of the CDR3 is 12 residues. CDR1 is LNHNV and CDR2 is YYDKDF in the germline V gene (reference sequence). The CDR3 is CATSAETYEQYF. The CDR3 region has the DNA TGTGCCACCAGCGCGGAGACCTACGAGCAGTACTTC.

This clone showed up just once. The V gene is TRBV11-3, the J gene TRBJ1-1; D is unresolved. Germline V CDR1 and CDR2: SGHNT, YENEEA. V lost 5 bases, J lost 4 bases, and 17 bases lay in between. The CDR3 is 15 amino acids. The CDR3 DNA follows: TGTGCCAGCAGCCCGGGGTATGGTTCGGTCACTGAAGCTTTCTTT. Its protein is CASSPGYGSVTEAFF.

The V call is TRBV7-6, the J call TRBJ2-1; 11 nucleotides align to TRBD2. CDR1 is SGHVS, CDR2 FNYEAQ, per germline. This CDR3 is built from 16 residues. The V gene end was trimmed by 6 bases and the J gene end by 13 bases; junction bases not matched to a gene: 17. CDR3 residues: CASRPGLAGGPQSQFF. The CDR3 DNA is TGTGCCAGCAGACCAGGGCTAGCGGGAGGTCCCCAGTCCCAGTTCTTC. The entire variable domain, with the rest obtained from reference TRBV7-6 and TRBJ2-1, is as follows: GAGVSQSPRYKVTKRGQDVALRCDPISGHVSLYWYRQALGQGPEFLTYFNYEAQQDKSGLPNDRFSAERPEGSISTLTIQRTEQRDSAMYRCASRPGLAGGPQSQFFGPGTRLTVL.

The CDR3 spells CASSQGYRTGYGYTF. In DNA form, the CDR3 reads TGTGCCAGCAGCCAGGGGTATAGGACAGGCTATGGCTACACCTTC. V gene TRBV3-1 (or the pseudogene TRBV3-2) combines with J gene TRBJ1-2; the match to TRBD1 covers 7 bases. Germline CDR1 is LGHDT and CDR2 is YNNKEL (reference sequence). This CDR3 contains 15 residues. V shed 3 bases and J 4 bases; nucleotides not matched to a gene: 8.

The chain uses TRBV5-1 and TRBJ2-7; possibly TRBD1 for D (6 bases). Deletions cut 2 bases from V and 2 bases from J, with 11 bases between. Looked up from germline, CDR1 is SGHRS and CDR2 is YFSETQ. The CDR3 totals 14 residues. The CDR3: CASSLQGPTYEQYF. The CDR3 DNA follows: TGCGCCAGCAGCTTACAGGGACCCACCTACGAGCAGTACTTC.

This chain links TRBV19 with TRBJ2-2, with 13 bases that match TRBD2. CDR3 length: 18 amino acids. Trimming removed 1 base from V and 4 bases from J; junction bases left unmatched: 6. In germline, CDR1 is LNHDA, CDR2 SQIVND (reference sequence). CDR3 in DNA: TGTGCCAGTAGTATAGGACTAGCGGGGGGCCGCCCCACCGGGGAGCTGTTTTTT. It codes for CASSIGLAGGRPTGELFF.

The chain links TRBV27 to TRBJ1-2; 11 bases are a match to TRBD1. CDR1 is MNHEY and CDR2 is SMNVEV in the germline V gene (reference sequence). V lost 2 bases, J lost 4 bases, and 9 bases stayed unmatched. This CDR3 spans 17 amino acids. The DNA for the CDR3 is TGTGCCAGCAGTTTAAGCCCGGGACAGGGGGAGGGCTATGGCTACACCTTC. This codes for CASSLSPGQGEGYGYTF.

The V call is TRBV5-1, the J call TRBJ2-7; D possibly corresponds to TRBD2 (6 bases). This CDR3 spans 14 amino acids. Trimming pared 4 bases from V and 2 bases from J, leaving 13 bases between. Germline V CDR1 and CDR2: SGHRS, YFSETQ. This chain's CDR3 is CASSVWDSPYEQYF. The CDR3 bases are TGCGCCAGCAGCGTCTGGGACTCGCCCTACGAGCAGTACTTC.

The V and J genes are TRBV4-3 and TRBJ2-1; 7 nucleotides agree with TRBD2. V was clipped by 3 bases and J by 5 bases; unmatched bases: 13. The CDR3 is 17 residues long. Germline lookup yields CDR1 LGHNA and CDR2 YSLEER. CDR3 protein: CASSQVLAGVGHNEQFF. CDR3 nucleotides: TGCGCCAGCAGCCAGGTTCTTGCGGGAGTAGGCCACAATGAGCAGTTCTTC.

The chain is built from TRBV6-5 and TRBJ2-3, with a tentative D call TRBD1 (6 bases). Looked up from germline, CDR1 is MNHEY and CDR2 is SVGAGI. The CDR3 covers 14 residues. V was pared by 4 bases and J by 1 base, with 9 bases between. CDR3 protein: CASSLGARTDTQYF. The CDR3 DNA sequence: TGTGCCAGCAGTTTGGGGGCCCGCACAGATACGCAGTATTTT.

The chain has TRBV10-2 and TRBJ1-1, with a tentative D call TRBD1 (5 bases). Per the germline V gene, CDR1 is WSHSY and CDR2 is SAAADI. The CDR3 loop spans 12 amino acids. Trimming shortened V by 8 bases and J by 3 bases, and 10 bases separated the two germline ends. As DNA, the CDR3 is TGCGCCAGCCGGGGGTACGACACTGAAGCTTTCTTT. As protein: CASRGYDTEAFF.

This chain links TRBV19 with TRBJ1-4; D possibly corresponds to TRBD1 (6 bases). Germline CDR1 and CDR2: LNHDA and SQIVND (reference sequence). The CDR3 covers 14 residues. V was trimmed by 6 bases and J by 13 bases, leaving 21 bases between them. The CDR3 DNA is TGTGCCAGTAGAGGGCCGACAGGTATCATGGGACTGTTTTTT. Protein: CASRGPTGIMGLFF.

This clone was seen more than once but under ten times. The genes are TRBV14 and TRBJ2-1, with 12 positions matching TRBD2. V was clipped by 0 bases and J by 5 bases; unmatched bases: 8. CDR3 length: 18 amino acids. The germline V gene has CDR1 SGHDN and CDR2 FVKESK. The CDR3 here is CASSQEHLGLAGHNEQFF. The DNA for the CDR3 is TGTGCCAGCAGCCAAGAGCATCTTGGACTAGCGGGGCACAATGAGCAGTTCTTC.

This chain uses TRBV10-2 with TRBJ2-7, with 8 positions matching TRBD1. Germline CDR1 is WSHSY and CDR2 is SAAADI. With V trimmed by 5 bases and J by 4 bases, 10 bases remained unmatched. The CDR3 spans 15 residues. The CDR3 spells CASSSHTGTGYEQYF. The DNA of the CDR3 is TGCGCCAGCAGTTCCCACACCGGGACAGGTTACGAGCAGTACTTC.

In this sample, this clone turned up a few times. The rearrangement joins TRBV11-3 to TRBJ1-5; possibly TRBD1 for D (5 bases). Germline V gene data show CDR1 as SGHNT and CDR2 as YENEEA. The V gene lost 5 bases and the J gene lost 2 bases, with 16 bases spanning the gap. The CDR3 runs 16 residues. The CDR3 DNA is TGTGCCAGCAGCCCCCTGACGGGGGGTTGCAATCAGCCCCAGCATTTT. It yields the protein CASSPLTGGCNQPQHF.